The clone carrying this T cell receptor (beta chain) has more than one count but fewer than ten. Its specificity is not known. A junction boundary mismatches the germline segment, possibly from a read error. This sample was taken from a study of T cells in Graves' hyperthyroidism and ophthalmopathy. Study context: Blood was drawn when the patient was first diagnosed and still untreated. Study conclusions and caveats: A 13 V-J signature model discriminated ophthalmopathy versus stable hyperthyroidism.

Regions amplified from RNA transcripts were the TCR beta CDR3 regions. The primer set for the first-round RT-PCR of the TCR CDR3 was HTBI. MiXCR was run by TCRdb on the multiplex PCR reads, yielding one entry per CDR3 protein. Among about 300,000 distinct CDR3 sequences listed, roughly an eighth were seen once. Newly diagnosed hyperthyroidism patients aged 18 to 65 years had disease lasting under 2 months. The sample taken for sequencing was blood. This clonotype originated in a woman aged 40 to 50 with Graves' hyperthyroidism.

CDR3 coding DNA: TGTGCCAGCAGCCTCACCTACAATGATCAGTTCTTC. Amino acids: CASSLTYNDQFF. The gene calls are TRBV5-4 and TRBJ2-1; D gene unclear. The CDR3 spans 12 residues. Germline lookup yields CDR1 SGHNT and CDR2 YYREEE (reference sequence).